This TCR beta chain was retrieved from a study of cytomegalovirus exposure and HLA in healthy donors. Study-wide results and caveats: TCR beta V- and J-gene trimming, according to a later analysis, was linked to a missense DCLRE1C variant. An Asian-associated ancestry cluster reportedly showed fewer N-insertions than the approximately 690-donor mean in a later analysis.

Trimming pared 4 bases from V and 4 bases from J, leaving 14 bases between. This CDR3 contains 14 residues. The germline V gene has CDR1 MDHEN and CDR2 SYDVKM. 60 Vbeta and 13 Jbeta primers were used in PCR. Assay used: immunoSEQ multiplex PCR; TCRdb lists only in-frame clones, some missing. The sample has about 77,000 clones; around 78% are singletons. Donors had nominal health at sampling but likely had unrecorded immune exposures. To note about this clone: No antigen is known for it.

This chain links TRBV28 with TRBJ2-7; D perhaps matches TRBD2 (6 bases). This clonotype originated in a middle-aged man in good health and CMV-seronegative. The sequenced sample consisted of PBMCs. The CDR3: CASSWPGLSYEQYF. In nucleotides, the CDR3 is TGTGCCAGCAGTTGGCCGGGACTTTCATACGAGCAGTACTTC.